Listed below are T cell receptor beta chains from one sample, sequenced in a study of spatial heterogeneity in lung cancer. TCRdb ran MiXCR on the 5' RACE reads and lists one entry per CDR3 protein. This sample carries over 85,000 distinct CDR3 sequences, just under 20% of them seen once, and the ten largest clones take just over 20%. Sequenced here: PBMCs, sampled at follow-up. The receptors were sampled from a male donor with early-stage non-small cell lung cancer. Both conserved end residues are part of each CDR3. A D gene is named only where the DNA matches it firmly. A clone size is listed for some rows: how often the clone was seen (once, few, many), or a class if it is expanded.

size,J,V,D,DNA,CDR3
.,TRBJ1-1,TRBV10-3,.,TGTGCCATCAGAACTCTAGAGACAGCTCAAGCTTTCTTT,CAIRTLETAQAFF
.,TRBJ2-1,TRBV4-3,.,TGCGCCAGCAGCCAAGATTGGGGGGATGAGCAGTTCTTC,CASSQDWGDEQFF
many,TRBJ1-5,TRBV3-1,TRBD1,TGTGCCAGCAGCCATGGGACAGGGGCAAAGCCCCAGCATTTT,CASSHGTGAKPQHF
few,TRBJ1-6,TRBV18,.,TGTGCCAGCTCGAGGACTGGTGTGAATTCACCCCTCCACTTT,CASSRTGVNSPLHF
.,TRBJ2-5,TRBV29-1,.,TGCAGCGTCGCGCGGTCGCAAGAGACCCAGTACTTC,CSVARSQETQYF
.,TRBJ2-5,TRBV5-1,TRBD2,TGCGCCAGCAGCTTTTTGACTAGCGGGGGAGGAGAGACCCAGTACTTC,CASSFLTSGGGETQYF
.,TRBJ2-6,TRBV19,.,TGTGCCAGTAGTATAGAGGGCGCTTCCCCTGGGGCCAACGTCCTGACTTTC,CASSIEGASPGANVLTF
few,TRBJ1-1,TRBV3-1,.,TGTGCCAGCAGCCAAGGGGCTTTCGTGAACACTGAAGCTTTCTTT,CASSQGAFVNTEAFF
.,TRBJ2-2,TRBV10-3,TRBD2,TGTGCCATCAAGATCGGGACTAGCGGCACCGGGGAGCCGTTTTTT,CAIKIGTSGTGEPFF
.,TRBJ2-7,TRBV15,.,TGTGCCACCAGCAGATCCCCCCTCGGGAAGGGCTACGAGCAGTACTTC,CATSRSPLGKGYEQYF
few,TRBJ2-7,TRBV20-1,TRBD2,TGCAGTGCTAGGGCTAGCGGGAGGGTCCTATACGAGCAGTACTTC,CSARASGRVLYEQYF
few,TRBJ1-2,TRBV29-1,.,TGCAGCGTTGAATATCTGGCTCGGCGTGGCTATGGCTACACCTTC,CSVEYLARRGYGYTF
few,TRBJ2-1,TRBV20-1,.,TGCAGTGCTAGCTCTCGGCGGGGAGTCTCCTACAATGAGCAGTTCTTC,CSASSRRGVSYNEQFF
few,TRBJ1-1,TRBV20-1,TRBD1,TGCAGTGCTTGGGACAGAGGATTGGGTGAAGCTTTCTTT,CSAWDRGLGEAFF
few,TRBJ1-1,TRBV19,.,TGTGCCAGTGCCTGGACGGAGGACACTGAAGCTTTCTTT,CASAWTEDTEAFF
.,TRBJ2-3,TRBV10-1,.,TGCGCCAGCAGTGCAAGCTCTAATACGCAGTATTTT,CASSASSNTQYF
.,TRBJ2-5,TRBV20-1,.,TGCAGTGCTAGAGACCCCGTAGGGAGGACGGAGACCCAGTACTTC,CSARDPVGRTETQYF
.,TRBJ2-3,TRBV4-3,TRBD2,TGCGCCAGCAGCAAACTAGCGGGGGACACAGATACGCAGTATTTT,CASSKLAGDTDTQYF
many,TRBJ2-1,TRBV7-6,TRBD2,TGTGCCAGCAGCGCGGGACTACCTCCAAACAATGAGCAGTTCTTC,CASSAGLPPNNEQFF
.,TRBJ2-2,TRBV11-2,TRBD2,TGTGCCAGCACCCTTTCCTCGGGGGGATCGAACACCGGGGAGCTGTTTTTT,CASTLSSGGSNTGELFF
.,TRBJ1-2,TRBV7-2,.,TGTGCCAGCAGCTTAGTAGTGGTTCGGGGAGAATCGGAGGCTTATGGCTACACCTTC,CASSLVVVRGESEAYGYTF
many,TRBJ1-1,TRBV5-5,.,TGTGCCAGCAGCTTGGTATCCGGGACTGAAGCTTTCTTT,CASSLVSGTEAFF
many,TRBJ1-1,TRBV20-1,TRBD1,TGCAGTGCTAGAAAGACAGGGGGGGGCACTGAAGCTTTCTTT,CSARKTGGGTEAFF
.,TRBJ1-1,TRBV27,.,TGTGCCAGCAGTTTATCGACAGGATCGAACACTGAAGCTTTCTTT,CASSLSTGSNTEAFF
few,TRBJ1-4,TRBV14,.,TGTGCCAGCAGCCCCCGGACAGCAACTAATGAAAAACTGTTTTTT,CASSPRTATNEKLFF
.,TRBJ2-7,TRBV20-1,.,TGCAGTGCTAGACAGGGCTACGAGCAGTACTTC,CSARQGYEQYF
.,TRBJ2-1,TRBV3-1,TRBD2,TGTGCCAGCAGCCAAAAAGGGAGGGGAGTATACAATGAGCAGTTCTTC,CASSQKGRGVYNEQFF
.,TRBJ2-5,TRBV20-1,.,TGCAGTGCTAGAGATGCGGCCACCCAGTACTTC,CSARDAATQYF
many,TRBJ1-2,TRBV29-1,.,TGCAGCGTTACAGGAGACCAGTGGGGCTACACCTTC,CSVTGDQWGYTF
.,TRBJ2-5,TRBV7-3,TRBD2,TGTGCCAGCAGCCAAGGGATCGGCGGGAGAATACAGACCCAGTACTTC,CASSQGIGGRIQTQYF
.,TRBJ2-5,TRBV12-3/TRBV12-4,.,TGTGCCAGCAGTTTAGATGACGGGTCAGAAGAGACCCAGTACTTC,CASSLDDGSEETQYF
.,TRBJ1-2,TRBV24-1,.,TGTGCCACCAGTGAATTTGGGTATGGCTACACCTTC,CATSEFGYGYTF
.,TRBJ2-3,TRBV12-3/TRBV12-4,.,TGTGCCAGCAGTTTAGGGGCGGACACAGATACGCAGTATTTT,CASSLGADTDTQYF
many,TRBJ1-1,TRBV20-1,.,TGCAGTGCGATACCGGGACACCGAGGGGACACTGAAGCTTTCTTT,CSAIPGHRGDTEAFF
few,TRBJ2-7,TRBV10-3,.,TGTGCCATCAGTGGGGACTTGAGCTCCTACGAGCAGTACTTC,CAISGDLSSYEQYF
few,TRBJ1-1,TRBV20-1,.,TGCAGTGCTAGAGATTATGGCAGGGTGGTCACTGAAGCTTTCTTT,CSARDYGRVVTEAFF
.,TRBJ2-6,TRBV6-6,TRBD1,TGTGCCACCCGGACAGGGGGCGCGTGGGGGGCCAACGTCCTGACTTTC,CATRTGGAWGANVLTF
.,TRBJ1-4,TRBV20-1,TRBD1,TGCAGTGCTAGAGCCCGGACAGGGGTTGAAAAACTGTTTTTT,CSARARTGVEKLFF
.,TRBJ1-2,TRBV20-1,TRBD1,TGCAGTGCCCCGGAGAGGGGGCTATATGGCTACACCTTC,CSAPERGLYGYTF
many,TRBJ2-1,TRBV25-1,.,TGTGCCAGCAGTGAAATAGGGGCCTACAATGAGCAGTTCTTC,CASSEIGAYNEQFF
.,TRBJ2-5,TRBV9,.,TGTGCCAGCAGCGTAGCCGGGTCAGGCCAAGAGACCCAGTACTTC,CASSVAGSGQETQYF
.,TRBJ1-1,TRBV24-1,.,TGTGCCGGGAAGAGGATGAACACTGAAGCTTTCTTT,CAGKRMNTEAFF
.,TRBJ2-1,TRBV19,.,TGTGCCAGTAGTATAGATCCGAAGGTTCATGAGCAGTTCTTC,CASSIDPKVHEQFF
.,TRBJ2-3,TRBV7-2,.,TGTGCCAGCAGCTTAACGAGGCGACGCACAGATACGCAGTATTTT,CASSLTRRRTDTQYF
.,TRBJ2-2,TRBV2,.,TGTGCCAGCAGTGATGAGCCGGACCTGGTCGGGGAGCTGTTTTTT,CASSDEPDLVGELFF
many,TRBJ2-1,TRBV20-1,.,TGCAGTGCTAGTTCGTGGCGGGGCAATGAGCAGTTCTTC,CSASSWRGNEQFF
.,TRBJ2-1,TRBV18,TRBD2,TGTGCCAGCTCGATAGCGGGAGGAGGAGCAAATGAGCAGTTCTTC,CASSIAGGGANEQFF